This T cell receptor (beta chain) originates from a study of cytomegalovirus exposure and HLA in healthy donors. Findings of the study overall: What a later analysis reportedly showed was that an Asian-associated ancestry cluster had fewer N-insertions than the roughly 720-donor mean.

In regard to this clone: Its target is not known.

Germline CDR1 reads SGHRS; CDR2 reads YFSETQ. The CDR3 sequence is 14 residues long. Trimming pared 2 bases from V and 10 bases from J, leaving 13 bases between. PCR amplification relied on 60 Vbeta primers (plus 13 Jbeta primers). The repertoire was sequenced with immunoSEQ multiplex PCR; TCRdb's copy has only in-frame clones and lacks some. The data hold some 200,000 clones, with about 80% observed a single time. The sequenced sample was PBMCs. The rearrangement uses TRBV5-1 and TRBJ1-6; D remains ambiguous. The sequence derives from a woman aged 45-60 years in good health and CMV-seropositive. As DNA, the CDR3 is TGCGCCAGCAGCTTCAGAGGAGTAGAATCACCCCTCCACTTT. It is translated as CASSFRGVESPLHF. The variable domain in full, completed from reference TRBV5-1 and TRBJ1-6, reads KAGVTQTPRYLIKTRGQQVTLSCSPISGHRSVSWYQQTPGQGLQFLFEYFSETQRNKGNFPGRFSGRQFSNSRSEMNVSTLELGDSALYLCASSFRGVESPLHFGNGTRLTVT.